This entry concerns a single TCR beta chain. This specimen belongs to a study of cytomegalovirus exposure and HLA in healthy donors. Amplification used 60 Vbeta primers and 13 Jbeta primers. This table comes from immunoSEQ multiplex PCR, and its TCRdb copy is limited to in-frame clones, with some not included. The sample has 200,000 to 250,000 clones, approximately 68% seen once. Sequenced: PBMCs. The TCR comes from a woman aged 25 to 39 in good health and CMV-seronegative.

This CDR3 reads CASSGSGTGTEAFF. Here the CDR3 DNA reads TGTGCCAGCAGTGGCTCCGGGACAGGGACTGAAGCTTTCTTT. The chain employs TRBV6-5 and TRBJ1-1; 9 bases fit TRBD1. This CDR3 has 14 residues. Germline CDR1 MNHEY, CDR2 SVGAGI. V lost 5 bases to trimming and J lost 5 bases; unmatched junction nucleotides: 6.